This T cell receptor beta chain was profiled in a study of graft-versus-host responses after intestinal transplantation. V was pared by 5 bases and J by 8 bases, with 15 bases between. The length of the CDR3 is 13 residues. The germline V gene encodes CDR1 LNHDA and CDR2 SQIVND (reference sequence). Turning to this clone: Its antigen is not known.

Assay: immunoSEQ multiplex PCR; the TCRdb copy retains only in-frame clones and omits some. Of 80,000 to 95,000 clones listed, around 93% are singletons. The TCR originated in a human donor who received an intestinal transplant. The sequences come from unstimulated CD8+ T cells sorted from spleen or lymph node cells, collected before intestinal transplant. The chain combines TRBV19 with TRBJ1-2, with D hard to call. Here the CDR3 reads CASSPDTRAGYTF. The CDR3 DNA is TGTGCCAGTAGTCCGGATACGAGGGCGGGCTACACCTTC.